These T cell receptor beta chains were read from a single sample in a study of human T cells and chemical hapten exposure. Via MiXCR, TCRdb re-called the RACE reads, giving one row per CDR3 protein. The sample records 240,000 or so distinct CDR3 sequences, about 9% being singletons. The specimen was whole blood, collected in connection with sensitization to the hapten diphenylcyclopropenone (DPC). Receptor source: a woman in her thirties or forties with alopecia areata. Some clones in this sample may be carry-over from other donors' samples. CDR3s include the opening cysteine and the closing phenylalanine or tryptophan. The order of the fields is CDR3 DNA, CDR3 protein, J gene, V gene, clone size, D gene, CDR3 length. The D gene is left open where the match is weak. Size tells how often a clone was seen (once, few, many) or the class of an expanded clone, and some rows leave it out.

CDR3 DNA: TGTGCCAGCAGCTTAGCCCCAAGGGGGTACACCGGGGAGCTGTTTTTT
CDR3 protein: CASSLAPRGYTGELFF
J gene: TRBJ2-2
V gene: TRBV7-2
clone size: many
D gene: .
CDR3 length: 16

CDR3 DNA: TGTGCCAGCAGTTACGGATACAGGGCTAATACACCCCTCCACTTT
CDR3 protein: CASSYGYRANTPLHF
J gene: TRBJ1-6
V gene: TRBV6-5
clone size: many
D gene: .
CDR3 length: 15

CDR3 DNA: TGTGCCAGCACCAGAGGGGGGGTGTCCTACGAGCAGTACTTC
CDR3 protein: CASTRGGVSYEQYF
J gene: TRBJ2-7
V gene: TRBV6-2/TRBV6-3
clone size: .
D gene: .
CDR3 length: 14

CDR3 DNA: TGTGCCAGCAGTTCGGGAACCCCCTATGGCTACACCTTC
CDR3 protein: CASSSGTPYGYTF
J gene: TRBJ1-2
V gene: TRBV12-3/TRBV12-4
clone size: few
D gene: .
CDR3 length: 13

CDR3 DNA: TGTGCCTGGAGTGTTTCAGGGGATCTGCCCCAGCATTTT
CDR3 protein: CAWSVSGDLPQHF
J gene: TRBJ1-5
V gene: TRBV30
clone size: .
D gene: .
CDR3 length: 13

CDR3 DNA: TGTGCCAGCAGCCCGACAGGGTTCCCTTCAACTAATGAAAAACTGTTTTTT
CDR3 protein: CASSPTGFPSTNEKLFF
J gene: TRBJ1-4
V gene: TRBV27
clone size: few
D gene: TRBD1
CDR3 length: 17

CDR3 DNA: TGTGCCAGCAGCTCGGACTATGGAGAGACCCAGTACTTC
CDR3 protein: CASSSDYGETQYF
J gene: TRBJ2-5
V gene: TRBV7-2
clone size: .
D gene: .
CDR3 length: 13

CDR3 DNA: TGTGCCAGCAGTGAACAGGGGGCATCTTCACCCCTCCACTTT
CDR3 protein: CASSEQGASSPLHF
J gene: TRBJ1-6
V gene: TRBV12-3/TRBV12-4
clone size: many
D gene: TRBD1
CDR3 length: 14

CDR3 DNA: TGTGCCAGCAGTTACGGGACCCGAGGGGCCAACGTCCTGACTTTC
CDR3 protein: CASSYGTRGANVLTF
J gene: TRBJ2-6
V gene: TRBV2
clone size: few
D gene: .
CDR3 length: 15

CDR3 DNA: TGTGCCAGCAGCCGACAATTTAACACTGAAGCTTTCTTT
CDR3 protein: CASSRQFNTEAFF
J gene: TRBJ1-1
V gene: TRBV7-8
clone size: .
D gene: .
CDR3 length: 13

CDR3 DNA: TGTGCCAGCAGCTTAGGCCAGGTCACCTACGAGCAGTACTTC
CDR3 protein: CASSLGQVTYEQYF
J gene: TRBJ2-7
V gene: TRBV7-9
clone size: many
D gene: .
CDR3 length: 14

CDR3 DNA: TGTGCCAGCAGCCGCCCCCCGACAGGGGGTAGCAATCAGCCCCAGCATTTT
CDR3 protein: CASSRPPTGGSNQPQHF
J gene: TRBJ1-5
V gene: TRBV11-2
clone size: .
D gene: TRBD1
CDR3 length: 17

CDR3 DNA: TGCAGCGTTGTGGTAACAGGCACAGATACGCAGTATTTT
CDR3 protein: CSVVVTGTDTQYF
J gene: TRBJ2-3
V gene: TRBV29-1
clone size: .
D gene: .
CDR3 length: 13

CDR3 DNA: TGTGCCAGCAGTGACCCCGTGGCGGGGTTTCGGCCCGAGCAGTACTTC
CDR3 protein: CASSDPVAGFRPEQYF
J gene: TRBJ2-7
V gene: TRBV6-2/TRBV6-3
clone size: few
D gene: .
CDR3 length: 16

CDR3 DNA: TGTGCCAGCAGCTTTTCTAGCGGGAGTTGGGTCAAAAACATTCAGTACTTC
CDR3 protein: CASSFSSGSWVKNIQYF
J gene: TRBJ2-4
V gene: TRBV7-2
clone size: few
D gene: TRBD2
CDR3 length: 17

CDR3 DNA: TGCAGCGTACCCGGAGCTACAGATACGCAGTATTTT
CDR3 protein: CSVPGATDTQYF
J gene: TRBJ2-3
V gene: TRBV29-1
clone size: few
D gene: .
CDR3 length: 12

CDR3 DNA: TGTGCCAGCAGTAGTCGCATTCGTGAGCAGTTCTTC
CDR3 protein: CASSSRIREQFF
J gene: TRBJ2-1
V gene: TRBV6-2/TRBV6-3
clone size: few
D gene: .
CDR3 length: 12